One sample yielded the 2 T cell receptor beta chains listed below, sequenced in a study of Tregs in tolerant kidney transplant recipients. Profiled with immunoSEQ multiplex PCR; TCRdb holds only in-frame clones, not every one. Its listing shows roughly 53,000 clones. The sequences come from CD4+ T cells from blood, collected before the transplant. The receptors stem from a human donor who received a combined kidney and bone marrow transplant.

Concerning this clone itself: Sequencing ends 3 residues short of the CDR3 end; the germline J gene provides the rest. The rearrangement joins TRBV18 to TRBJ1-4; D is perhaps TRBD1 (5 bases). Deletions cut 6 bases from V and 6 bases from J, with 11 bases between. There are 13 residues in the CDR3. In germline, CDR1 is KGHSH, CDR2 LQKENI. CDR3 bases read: TGTGCCAGCTCGTCCCGGGGGGATGAAAAA. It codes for CASSSRGDEK. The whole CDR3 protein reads CASSSRGDEKLFF.

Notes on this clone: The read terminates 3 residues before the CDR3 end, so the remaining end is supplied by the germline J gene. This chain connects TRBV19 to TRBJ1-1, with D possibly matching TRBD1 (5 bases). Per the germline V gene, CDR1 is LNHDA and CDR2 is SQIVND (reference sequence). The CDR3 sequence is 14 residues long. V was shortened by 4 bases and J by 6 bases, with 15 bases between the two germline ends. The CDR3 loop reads CASSTSNQGAEAFF. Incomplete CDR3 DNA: TGTGCCAGTAGTACAAGTAACCAGGGCGCTGAA.